This section outlines one T cell receptor (beta chain) sequence together with its context. The antigen it recognizes is unknown. No much larger clone is present one base from it, and per-base qualities are unavailable. CDR1 and CDR2, looked up from the germline V gene, are SGDLS and YYNGEE. The cysteine opens and the phenylalanine closes a CDR3 of 20 amino acids. Only CDR3 DNA is held: 60 bases, read in frame from base 1. V trim: 4 bases; J trim: 9 bases; unmatched bases: 26. The CDR3 regions of human TCRbeta chains were analyzed by immunosequencing. From the authors' description of their analysis: TCRs in the repertoires were compared against a reference library of SARS-CoV-2-specific TCRs that had been generated with the MIRA antigen-specificity platform. Breadth was defined as the fraction of unique TCRs that were SARS-CoV-2-associated, and depth was defined as the fraction of total T cells that were SARS-CoV-2-associated. Each spike-specific TCR was assigned to its reactive spike region and to a CD4 or CD8 class using the MIRA data. Log10-transformed breadth and depth values were compared by one-way ANOVA with Sidak's multiple comparisons tests. TCRdb took over this immuneACCESS table, retaining in-frame rearrangements with V and J assigned. Such tables are incomplete; in checked studies, under half of the missing clones stem from an unresolved V gene, and the remainder is unexplained. That table furnishes V, J and clone size, whereas the DNA furnished D and trimming. The sample includes 110,000 to 150,000 clones, with under 95% observed a single time. Of the sample, 1.5% to 2% falls within the top ten clones.

In the paper's terms, the time point label means: baseline before first vaccination. Vaccinee samples were obtained from the UK trials COV001 and COV002, which included a single-blind randomized controlled phase 2/3 trial of AZD1222 (ChAdOx1 nCoV-19) in healthy adults. Trial participant PBMC samples were collected at day 0 and day 28 after the second dose for TCRbeta chain sequencing. This sample was included in a study of T cell responses to AZD1222 COVID-19 vaccine (dated by TCRdb to the early 2020s). Background for the entire study: AZD1222 recipients given second doses at about 4 weeks or at about 12 weeks were pooled, since spike-specific TCR depth and breadth were not found to differ between the two schedules. TCR sequencing covered 230 or so trial participants: 207 given two doses of AZD1222 and around 26 given two doses of MenACWY control vaccine. Enrollment into the trials was organized by age into subgroups of 18-55, 56-69 and 70-plus years, and those subgroups contained roughly 150, 30 and 60 TCR-sequenced participants, respectively. Study-level results and caveats: A significant rise in spike-specific TCR breadth and depth was observed after two AZD1222 doses relative to day 0 and relative to MenACWY recipients. The 56-69-year group was small, and its depth increase did not reach significance, likely because of low power. Conclusions about previously exposed vaccinees are limited, since just a handful of AZD1222 recipients were seropositive for SARS-CoV-2 at baseline. CD4 TCRs associated with the vaccine covered the entire spike protein, and the dominant responses were in regions 160-218 and 743-854. Nearly half of unique spike-specific TCRs reportedly recognized epitopes outside regions mutated in the B.1.351 and B.1.1.7 variants. Participants were mostly white British and included more females than males, and it was suggested by the authors that clonal diversity may have been underestimated. Because no day 14 peak-response samples were available, the repertoires could be characterized only after the peak T cell response.

The specimen was peripheral blood, collected on day 0 of AZD1222 vaccination. The sequence derives from an adult in good health. In this chain, TRBV9 is recombined with TRBJ2-5, with 11 bases in between that match TRBD2. The CDR3 has the sequence CASSPRFLGLAGDQEKSQYF. The nucleotide sequence reads TGTGCCAGCAGCCCCCGATTTTTAGGACTAGCGGGTGATCAAGAGAAGTCCCAGTACTTC. The full variable domain, completed from the reference TRBV9 and TRBJ2-5 proteins outside the CDR3, reads DSGVTQTPKHLITATGQRVTLRCSPRSGDLSVYWYQQSLDQGLQFLIQYYNGEERAKGNILERFSAQQFPDLHSELNLSSLELGDSALYFCASSPRFLGLAGDQEKSQYFGPGTRLLVL.